The 30 T cell receptor beta chains given below trace back to one sample, sequenced in a study of T cell repertoires in cytomegalovirus infection. TCRdb analysed the reads with MiXCR anew, one entry per CDR3 protein. Seen here are approximately 500,000 distinct CDR3 sequences, more than 15% observed once, and the top ten hold about 24%. The sample consisted of CD8+ T cells from PBMCs. The receptors were gathered from a human donor in good health (CMV status not recorded). Some clones in this sample may be carry-over from other donors' samples.

At least ten counts were recorded for this clonotype. The chain is built from TRBV4-1 and TRBJ2-2; no definite D call. V was clipped by 4 bases and J by 4 bases, with 10 bases between them. Germline CDR1 MGHRA, CDR2 YSYEKL. CDR3 length: 14 amino acids. This chain's CDR3 is CASSPLFTTGELFF. The CDR3 bases are TGCGCCAGCAGCCCCTTATTCACCACCGGGGAGCTGTTTTTT.

The V call is TRBV5-1, the J call TRBJ2-7; 12 bases agree with TRBD2. V was pared by 1 base and J by 6 bases, with 5 bases of the junction left unmatched. Germline V CDR1 and CDR2: SGHRS, YFSETQ. This CDR3 has 15 amino acids. The CDR3 protein is CASSLTSGRTSEQYF. CDR3 sequence (DNA): TGCGCCAGCAGCTTGACTAGCGGGAGGACCAGCGAGCAGTACTTC. The full variable domain, completed using reference TRBV5-1 and TRBJ2-7, is KAGVTQTPRYLIKTRGQQVTLSCSPISGHRSVSWYQQTPGQGLQFLFEYFSETQRNKGNFPGRFSGRQFSNSRSEMNVSTLELGDSALYLCASSLTSGRTSEQYFGPGTRLTVT.

This clonotype was seen many times. V usage is TRBV27 and J usage is TRBJ2-2; possibly TRBD2 for D (6 bases). The V and J ends lost 5 bases and 1 base respectively, with 11 bases between them. Germline loops: CDR1 MNHEY, CDR2 SMNVEV (reference sequence). The CDR3 spans 15 residues. CDR3: CASSGGILNTGELFF. The CDR3 DNA reads TGTGCCAGCAGTGGCGGGATTCTGAACACCGGGGAGCTGTTTTTT.

The rearrangement uses TRBV27 and TRBJ1-2; D is ambiguous. V gave up 0 bases and J gave up 8 bases, with 16 bases separating them. This CDR3 region has 15 residues. Germline loops: CDR1 MNHEY, CDR2 SMNVEV (reference sequence). CDR3 in DNA: TGTGCCAGCAGTTTATCGGCGGAGGGTCTAGGGGGCTACACCTTC. This translates into CASSLSAEGLGGYTF.

V and J are TRBV7-9 and TRBJ2-2; TRBD1 matches 11 bases. The germline V gene has CDR1 SEHNR and CDR2 FQNEAQ (reference sequence). V lost 5 bases, J lost 6 bases, and 8 bases stayed unmatched. This CDR3 spans 16 amino acids. The CDR3 loop is CASSPPGQGVAGELFF. The CDR3 bases are TGTGCCAGCAGCCCGCCGGGACAGGGGGTCGCCGGGGAGCTGTTTTTT.

This clonotype turned up a few times. The genes are TRBV10-2 and TRBJ2-2; D is possibly TRBD1 or TRBD2 (6 bases each). Trimming shortened V by 0 bases and J by 9 bases, and 8 bases separated the two germline ends. The CDR3 has 13 amino acids. Germline-derived CDR1 and CDR2 are WSHSY and SAAADI. DNA for the CDR3: TGCGCCAGCAGTGAGTCGGGGGGCCGGGAGCTGTTTTTT. As protein: CASSESGGRELFF.

The V gene is TRBV20-1, the J gene TRBJ2-5; tentative D call: TRBD2 (5 bases). Per germline, CDR1 DFQATT and CDR2 SNEGSKA (reference sequence). Trimming cost V 0 bases and J 2 bases, with 13 bases left between them. This CDR3 has 15 residues. This CDR3 reads CSARDFSSGQETQYF. The CDR3 DNA sequence: TGCAGTGCTAGAGATTTTTCGAGCGGACAAGAGACCCAGTACTTC.

This clonotype has at least ten counts. This rearrangement joins TRBV12-5 to TRBJ2-2, with no clear D. CDR1 is LGHNT and CDR2 is FRNRAP in the germline V gene. The CDR3 has 14 amino acids. V lost 3 bases, J lost 1 base, and 6 bases lay in between. CDR3 DNA: TGTGCTAGTGGTTTCCAACAGAACACCGGGGAGCTGTTTTTT. Translating gives CASGFQQNTGELFF.

The chain is built from TRBV7-9 and TRBJ2-1, with D uncertain. This CDR3 contains 13 residues. V was trimmed by 0 bases and J by 10 bases, leaving 10 bases between them. Germline assignment: CDR1 SEHNR and CDR2 FQNEAQ (reference sequence). The CDR3 spells CASSLATGSEQFF. CDR3 coding DNA: TGTGCCAGCAGCTTAGCGACCGGGTCCGAGCAGTTCTTC.

Many counts were recorded for this clonotype. The gene calls are TRBV28 and TRBJ2-7; D is possibly TRBD2 (5 bases). The CDR3 runs to 15 residues. Trimming pared 7 bases from V and 3 bases from J, leaving 19 bases between. The germline V gene has CDR1 MDHEN and CDR2 SYDVKM. CDR3 loop: CASTDLPGMRYEQYF. In nucleotides, the CDR3 is TGTGCCAGCACCGACCTACCGGGAATGCGCTACGAGCAGTACTTC.

This clonotype was counted many times. J is TRBJ2-1 and V is TRBV15; D ambiguous. Trimming cost V 3 bases and J 7 bases, with 10 bases left between them. This CDR3 has 13 residues. Germline CDR1 and CDR2: LNHNV and YYDKDF (reference sequence). This CDR3 is CATSSLLSNEQFF. The CDR3 DNA reads TGTGCCACCAGCAGTCTGCTTTCAAATGAGCAGTTCTTC.

This chain joins TRBV6-1 and TRBJ2-7; D remains unclear. CDR3 length: 13 amino acids. The V end lost 3 bases, the J end lost 2 bases, and 8 bases lay between the germline ends. CDR1 and CDR2 (germline): MNHNS, SASEGT. This chain's CDR3 is CASSDSQAYEQYF. Here the CDR3 DNA reads TGTGCCAGCAGTGACAGCCAGGCCTACGAGCAGTACTTC.

This clonotype was recorded a few times. The chain combines TRBV28 with TRBJ1-1; maybe TRBD1 (6 bases). This CDR3 region has 16 residues. CDR1 is MDHEN, CDR2 SYDVKM, per germline. Trimming cost V 3 bases and J 0 bases, with 14 bases left between them. CDR3 sequence reads: CASSFPGATMNTEAFF. CDR3 sequence (DNA): TGTGCCAGCAGTTTTCCAGGGGCCACCATGAACACTGAAGCTTTCTTT.

The V and J genes are TRBV11-3 and TRBJ2-2; D remains ambiguous. There are 17 residues in the CDR3. V dropped 3 bases and J dropped 1 base, with 15 bases sitting between them. The germline V gene encodes CDR1 SGHNT and CDR2 YENEEA. CDR3 loop: CASSFGGNSWNTGELFF. The CDR3 region has the DNA TGTGCCAGCAGCTTCGGTGGGAACTCTTGGAACACCGGGGAGCTGTTTTTT.

This clonotype has ten or more counts. The V gene is TRBV7-6, the J gene TRBJ2-3; TRBD2 is a possible D gene (5 bases). This CDR3 comprises 15 residues. V was trimmed by 2 bases and J by 0 bases, leaving 9 bases between them. The V gene's germline CDR1 is SGHVS and CDR2 FNYEAQ. DNA of the CDR3: TGTGCCAGCAGCTTAACCGGGGTCAGCACAGATACGCAGTATTTT. Its protein product is CASSLTGVSTDTQYF.

This clonotype was counted between two and nine times. The J gene is TRBJ1-6, the V gene TRBV25-1; TRBD1 aligns across 7 bases. Germline trimming cut 8 bases from V and 9 bases from J; bases unmatched to any gene: 7. The CDR3 extends over 13 amino acids. CDR1 MGHDK and CDR2 SYGVNS come from the germline V gene. CDR3 bases: TGTGCCAGCCAGACAGGGATGGGTTCACCCCTCCACTTT. Translation gives CASQTGMGSPLHF.

The sample holds many counts of this clonotype. The chain has TRBV7-3 and TRBJ2-1, with 11 positions matching TRBD2. V was pared by 4 bases and J by 8 bases, with 4 bases of the junction left unmatched. This CDR3 spans 14 amino acids. The V gene's germline CDR1 is SGHTA and CDR2 FQGTGA. CDR3 in amino acids: CASSSGTSGHEQFF. Written as DNA, the CDR3 is TGTGCCAGCAGCTCCGGGACTAGCGGCCATGAGCAGTTCTTC.

The V gene is TRBV5-1, the J gene TRBJ1-1, with D hard to call. This CDR3 has 15 residues. V was shortened by 5 bases and J by 0 bases, with 14 bases between the two germline ends. CDR1 is SGHRS and CDR2 is YFSETQ in the germline V gene. The CDR3 spells CASRMETLLNTEAFF. The DNA of the CDR3 is TGCGCCAGCAGGATGGAGACCCTCTTGAACACTGAAGCTTTCTTT.

This clonotype was detected a few times. J is TRBJ1-5 and V is TRBV10-2; D is ambiguous. This CDR3 is 13 amino acids long. V lost 4 bases, J lost 4 bases, and 8 bases lay in between. Germline values: CDR1 WSHSY, CDR2 SAAADI. The CDR3 loop is CASSAGTNQPQHF. The CDR3 DNA sequence: TGCGCCAGCAGTGCAGGTACGAATCAGCCCCAGCATTTT.

Of note for this clonotype: A much larger clone sits a single nucleotide away, making a read error possible. The chain links TRBV10-3 to TRBJ2-7, with 7 bases aligning to TRBD1. This CDR3 has 16 residues. The V gene's germline CDR1 is ENHRY and CDR2 SYGVKD. The CDR3 sequence is CAISNRGSTNMYEPYF. CDR3 sequence (DNA): TGTGCCATCAGCAACAGGGGATCAACGAATATGTACGAGCCGTACTTC.

This chain connects TRBV4-1 to TRBJ1-2, with 9 bases aligning to TRBD1. Unmatched junction bases numbered 4, after V lost 2 bases and J lost 6 bases. The CDR3 extends over 14 amino acids. Germline-derived CDR1 and CDR2 are MGHRA and YSYEKL. The CDR3 spells CASSQPGTGNGYTF. The CDR3 bases are TGCGCCAGCAGCCAACCCGGGACAGGGAATGGCTACACCTTC.

This clonotype was recorded at least ten times. The rearrangement links TRBV29-1 to TRBJ2-1, with D tentatively TRBD2 (5 bases). Germline lookup yields CDR1 SQVTM and CDR2 ANQGSEA. This CDR3 spans 16 amino acids. V gave up 6 bases and J gave up 2 bases, with 20 bases separating them. CDR3 sequence (DNA): TGCAGCGTGACTGGGTATGGGAGCTCCACCTACAATGAGCAGTTCTTC. Translated: CSVTGYGSSTYNEQFF.

This clonotype was seen many times. The J gene is TRBJ2-7, the V gene TRBV7-9, with D perhaps TRBD2 (6 bases). This CDR3 is 11 amino acids long. The ends were cut back, 8 bases at V and 4 bases at J, with 9 bases in the middle. In germline, CDR1 is SEHNR, CDR2 FQNEAQ (reference sequence). CDR3 amino acids: CASVGTYEQYF. The CDR3 coding sequence is TGTGCCAGCGTGGGGACTTACGAGCAGTACTTC.

This clonotype has a count of ten or more. This chain uses TRBV11-2 with TRBJ2-2; D gene uncertain. The CDR3 contains 13 residues. V was clipped by 6 bases and J by 1 base, with 6 bases between them. Germline V gene data show CDR1 as SGHAT and CDR2 as FQNNGV. The CDR3 DNA reads TGTGCCAGCAGTTCCTTGAACACCGGGGAGCTGTTTTTT. This translates into CASSSLNTGELFF.

V gene TRBV23-1 combines with J gene TRBJ1-5, with D possibly TRBD1 on 5 matching bases. TRBV23-1 is labeled an ORF, and its function is uncertain. The CDR3 extends over 17 amino acids. Trimming cost V 0 bases and J 7 bases, with 19 bases left between them. DNA for the CDR3: TGCGCCAGCAGTCAATCTGGCAGGGATCGGCTGAACCAGCCCCAGCATTTT. Protein: CASSQSGRDRLNQPQHF.

The genes are TRBV28 and TRBJ2-1; 11 nucleotides match TRBD2. The length of the CDR3 is 17 residues. Germline lookup yields CDR1 MDHEN and CDR2 SYDVKM. V trimming: 4 bases; J trimming: 5 bases; junction bases outside the gene matches: 10. CDR3 loop: CASSSILAGGRNNEQFF. In DNA form, the CDR3 reads TGTGCCAGCAGTTCCATTTTAGCGGGGGGGAGGAACAATGAGCAGTTCTTC.

This clonotype was detected many times. The J gene is TRBJ2-3, the V gene TRBV27; D uncertain. Per the germline V gene, CDR1 is MNHEY and CDR2 is SMNVEV (reference sequence). V lost 1 base and J 2 bases, leaving 4 bases between the germline ends. This CDR3 has 13 amino acids. CDR3 residues: CASSLYPTDTQYF. In nucleotides, the CDR3 is TGTGCCAGCAGTTTATACCCCACAGATACGCAGTATTTT.

To note about this clonotype: A much larger clonotype is one base distant, so this may be a read error. This is likely a read error, given that the CDR3 carries no conserved phenylalanine or tryptophan at its end. The chain has TRBV28 and TRBJ2-1, with 8 bases matching TRBD1. The CDR3 is made up of 14 amino acids. Germline CDR1 and CDR2: MDHEN and SYDVKM. With V trimmed by 10 bases and J by 1 base, 6 bases remained unmatched. Written as DNA, the CDR3 is TGTGCCATTCTCGACAGGGGATCCTACAATGAGCAGTTCCTC. This codes for CAILDRGSYNEQFL.

This clonotype was counted many times. The chain joins TRBV12-3 or TRBV12-4 to TRBJ2-3, with unresolved D. Trimming stripped 7 bases from V and 4 bases from J, with 21 bases between. This CDR3 is built from 16 residues. In DNA, the CDR3 is TGTGCCAGCACCCCTGGGCATTTCGCCTCCTCAGATACGCAGTATTTT. It codes for CASTPGHFASSDTQYF.

This clonotype came up a few times. A much larger clonotype is one base distant, so this may be a read error. No conserved phenylalanine or tryptophan ends this CDR3, so it is likely a read error. The genes are TRBV7-8 and TRBJ2-7; D gene ambiguous. Germline CDR1 is SGHVS and CDR2 is FQNEAQ. V lost 0 bases and J lost 5, with 8 bases in between. This CDR3 is built from 13 residues. Written as DNA, the CDR3 is TGTGCCAGCAGCTTAGCGCTTAAAAACGAGCAGTACTTA. Protein product: CASSLALKNEQYL.